This T cell receptor beta chain derives from a study of cytomegalovirus exposure and HLA in healthy donors. Findings and limits, study-wide: The records held CMV serostatus as the only immune exposure information. High specificity and sensitivity for cytomegalovirus status were reported for the classifier.

About this clone: The antigen is undetermined.

Germline V gene sequence: CDR1 MNHEY, CDR2 SVGAGI. V gave up 4 bases and J gave up 10 bases; unmatched junction bases: 12. The length of the CDR3 is 15 residues. 13 Jbeta primers and 60 Vbeta primers were used for the PCR. Assay used: immunoSEQ multiplex PCR; TCRdb lists only in-frame clones, some missing. The table has fewer than 150,000 clones, nearly 80% seen once. The sample taken for sequencing was PBMCs. The receptor was derived from a male donor in good health and CMV-seronegative. This rearrangement joins TRBV6-5 to TRBJ1-2, with 10 nucleotides matching TRBD1. CDR3 in amino acids: CASSFGGIGTGDYTF. The CDR3 bases are TGTGCCAGCAGTTTCGGGGGGATCGGGACAGGGGACTACACCTTC.